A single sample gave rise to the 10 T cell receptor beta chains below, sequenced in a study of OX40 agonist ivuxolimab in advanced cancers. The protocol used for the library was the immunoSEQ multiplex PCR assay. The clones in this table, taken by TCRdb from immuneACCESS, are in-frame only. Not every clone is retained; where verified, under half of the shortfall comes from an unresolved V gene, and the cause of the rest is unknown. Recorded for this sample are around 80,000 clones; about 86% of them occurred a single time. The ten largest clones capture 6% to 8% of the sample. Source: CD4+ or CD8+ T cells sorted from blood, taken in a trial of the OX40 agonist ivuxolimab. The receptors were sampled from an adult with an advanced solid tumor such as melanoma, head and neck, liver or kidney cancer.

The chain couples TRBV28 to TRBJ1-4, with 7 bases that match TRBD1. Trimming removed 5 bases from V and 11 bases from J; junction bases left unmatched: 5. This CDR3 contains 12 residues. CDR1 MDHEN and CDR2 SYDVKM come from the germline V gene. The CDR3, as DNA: TGTGCCAGCAGTCCGGGACAGCTCAAACTGTTTTTT. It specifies CASSPGQLKLFF.

CDR3 bases: TGTGCCACCCGGGCGGGGGATCAGCCCCAGCATTTT. As protein: CATRAGDQPQHF. This chain connects TRBV6-5 to TRBJ1-5; perhaps TRBD1 as D (5 bases). This CDR3 has 12 residues. CDR1 is MNHEY, CDR2 SVGAGI, per germline. Trimming took off 10 bases at V and 5 bases at J, with 12 bases between the two ends.

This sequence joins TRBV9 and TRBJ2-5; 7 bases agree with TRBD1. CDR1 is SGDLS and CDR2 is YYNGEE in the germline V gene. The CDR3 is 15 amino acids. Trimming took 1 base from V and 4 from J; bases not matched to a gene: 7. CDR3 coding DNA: TGTGCCAGCAGCGTAAATCCGACAGGGAGAGAGACCCAGTACTTC. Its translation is CASSVNPTGRETQYF.

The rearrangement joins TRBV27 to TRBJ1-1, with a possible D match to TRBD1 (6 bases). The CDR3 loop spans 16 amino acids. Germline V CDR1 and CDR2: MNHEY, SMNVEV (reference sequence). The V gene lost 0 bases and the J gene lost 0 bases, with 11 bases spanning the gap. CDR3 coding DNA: TGTGCCAGCAGTTTATCGGGGGACATCATGAACACTGAAGCTTTCTTT. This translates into CASSLSGDIMNTEAFF.

CDR3 nucleotides: TGTGCCAGCACCACCTCGGGGGCTGGGAAAGAGACCCAGTACTTC. This gives the protein CASTTSGAGKETQYF. The chain has TRBV6-6 and TRBJ2-5; D may correspond to TRBD1 or TRBD2 (6 bases each). Trimming took off 7 bases at V and 3 bases at J, with 18 bases between the two ends. This CDR3 has 15 residues. From germline, CDR1 is MNHNY and CDR2 SVGAGI (reference sequence).

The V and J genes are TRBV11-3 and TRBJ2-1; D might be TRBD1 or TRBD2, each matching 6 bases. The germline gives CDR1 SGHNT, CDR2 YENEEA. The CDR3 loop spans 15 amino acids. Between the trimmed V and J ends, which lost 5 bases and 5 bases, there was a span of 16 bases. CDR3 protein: CASSLGGGPNNEQFF. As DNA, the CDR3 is TGTGCCAGCAGCCTAGGAGGGGGGCCGAACAATGAGCAGTTCTTC.

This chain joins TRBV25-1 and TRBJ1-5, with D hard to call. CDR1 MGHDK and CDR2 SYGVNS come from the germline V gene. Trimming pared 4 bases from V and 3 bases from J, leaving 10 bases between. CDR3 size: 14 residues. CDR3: CASSVWGNNQPQHF. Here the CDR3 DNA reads TGTGCCAGCAGTGTATGGGGAAACAATCAGCCCCAGCATTTT.

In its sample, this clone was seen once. The CDR3 sequence is CASSLVGTGLNEQYF. In DNA form, the CDR3 reads TGTGCCAGCAGCTTAGTTGGGACAGGGTTGAACGAGCAGTACTTC. The genes are TRBV7-9 and TRBJ2-7; 9 bases align to TRBD1. Germline V gene sequence: CDR1 SEHNR, CDR2 FQNEAQ (reference sequence). This CDR3 comprises 15 residues. After removal of 1 base from V and 5 bases from J, the junction contained 6 bases not matched to a gene.

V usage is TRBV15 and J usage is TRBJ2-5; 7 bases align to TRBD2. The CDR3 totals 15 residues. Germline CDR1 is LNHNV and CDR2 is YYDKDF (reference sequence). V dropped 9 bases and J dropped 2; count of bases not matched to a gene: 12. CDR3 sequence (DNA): TGTGCCACGGGGGATGGGACTAACTTTCAAGAGACCCAGTACTTC. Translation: CATGDGTNFQETQYF.

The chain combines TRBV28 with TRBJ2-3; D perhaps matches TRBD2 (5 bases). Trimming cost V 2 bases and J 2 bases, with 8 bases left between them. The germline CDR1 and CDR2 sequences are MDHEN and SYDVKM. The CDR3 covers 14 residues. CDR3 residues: CASSLAGATDTQYF. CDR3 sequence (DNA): TGTGCCAGCAGTTTAGCGGGTGCCACAGATACGCAGTATTTT. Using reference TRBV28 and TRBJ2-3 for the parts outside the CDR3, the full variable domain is DVKVTQSSRYLVKRTGEKVFLECVQDMDHENMFWYRQDPGLGLRLIYFSYDVKMKEKGDIPEGYSVSREKKERFSLILESASTNQTSMYLCASSLAGATDTQYFGPGTRLTVL.